One and the same sample provided the 5 T cell receptor beta chains below, sequenced in a study of cytomegalovirus exposure and HLA in healthy donors. Repertoires were generated with immunoSEQ multiplex PCR, while TCRdb's copy carries only in-frame clones and drops some. The sample has roughly 130,000 clones, 88% seen once. Input material: PBMCs. The source of these receptors is a man aged 25 to 40 in good health and CMV-seronegative.

The CDR3 nucleotides read TGTGCCAGCAGCAAATCGGCGGTGACAGATAGGGAGCAGTACTTC. Its protein is CASSKSAVTDREQYF. The chain joins TRBV21-1 to TRBJ2-7; the D call of TRBD1 is as the table states it, not checked on the DNA. TRBV21-1 is a known pseudogene. The CDR3 extends over 15 amino acids.

The chain links TRBV29-1 to TRBJ2-1; possibly TRBD1 for D (6 bases). The CDR3 loop spans 14 amino acids. V lost 7 bases to trimming and J lost 7 bases, with 20 bases between them. In germline, CDR1 is SQVTM, CDR2 ANQGSEA. This CDR3 reads CSGEGTPALNEQFF. CDR3 DNA: TGCAGCGGCGAGGGGACACCGGCCCTTAATGAGCAGTTCTTC.

This chain links TRBV4-3 with TRBJ2-7, with D maybe TRBD2 (5 bases). Germline V gene lookup returns CDR1 LGHNA and CDR2 YSLEER. V lost 0 bases, J lost 7 bases, and 10 bases lay in between. The CDR3 has 13 amino acids. CDR3 protein: CASSQDGGGEQYF. CDR3 nucleotides: TGCGCCAGCAGCCAAGATGGCGGAGGAGAGCAGTACTTC.

The chain combines TRBV9 with TRBJ2-3; 11 bases agree with TRBD2. Per the germline V gene, CDR1 is SGDLS and CDR2 is YYNGEE. V gave up 4 bases and J gave up 1 base; unmatched junction bases: 8. The CDR3 runs 17 residues. The DNA for the CDR3 is TGTGCCAGCAGCTCGAGACTAGCGGGGTTAGGCACAGATACGCAGTATTTT. This codes for CASSSRLAGLGTDTQYF.

This clone was found once. CDR3 DNA: TGTGCCAGCAGTTTACAGGGGAGGGGAGAGACCCAGTACTTC. This translates into CASSLQGRGETQYF. The chain joins TRBV27 to TRBJ2-5, with D perhaps matching TRBD2 (7 bases). Between the trimmed V and J ends, which lost 2 bases and 4 bases, there was a span of 11 bases. Looked up from germline, CDR1 is MNHEY and CDR2 is SMNVEV (reference sequence). CDR3 length: 14 amino acids.